The 17 T cell receptor beta chains given below trace back to one sample, sequenced in a study of blood T cells in healthy people across ages. Next came a second PCR, run for about 6 to 12 cycles, which used a sample-barcoded 5' primer along with a J-beta primer mix. Each CDR3 protein gets one entry after TCRdb re-called the 5' RACE reads with MiXCR. The table includes approximately 780,000 distinct CDR3 sequences, roughly 24% detected once. The sample was also reused in another study, on T cells of mothers and their children.

The source material was blood. These receptors all come from a boy between 5 and 17 years old in good health.

The rearrangement uses TRBV3-1 and TRBJ2-7; a weak D match, TRBD1 (5 bases). Per germline, CDR1 LGHDT and CDR2 YNNKEL (reference sequence). This CDR3 spans 14 amino acids. The V gene lost 4 bases and the J gene lost 3 bases, with 13 bases spanning the gap. The CDR3 bases are TGTGCCAGCAGCCCGGACACCTATCTCTACGAGCAGTACTTC. Translation gives CASSPDTYLYEQYF.

This chain uses TRBV7-2 with TRBJ2-5; TRBD1 matches 8 bases. CDR1 is SGHTA, CDR2 FQGNSA, per germline. The CDR3 is 15 residues long. The junction had 5 bases not matched to a gene; V was cut back by 0 bases and J by 5 bases. The CDR3 DNA reads as TGTGCCAGCAGCTTAGCCCAGGGGGCTTCTGAGACCCAGTACTTC. Translating gives CASSLAQGASETQYF. The entire variable domain, with the rest obtained from reference TRBV7-2 and TRBJ2-5, is as follows: GAGVSQSPSNKVTEKGKDVELRCDPISGHTALYWYRQSLGQGLEFLIYFQGNSAPDKSGLPSDRFSAERTGGSVSTLTIQRTQQEDSAVYLCASSLAQGASETQYFGPGTRLLVL.

The chain carries TRBV28 and TRBJ2-5; TRBD2 agrees at 7 bases. Germline V gene lookup returns CDR1 MDHEN and CDR2 SYDVKM. The CDR3 sequence is 16 residues long. Trimming at V came to 5 bases and at J to 2 bases, leaving 11 bases not matched to a gene. In DNA form, the CDR3 reads TGTGCCAGCAGTCCCCATCGTGGGCGGGAGCAAGAGACCCAGTACTTC. Its translation: CASSPHRGREQETQYF. Full variable domain (outside the CDR3, taken from reference TRBV28 and TRBJ2-5): DVKVTQSSRYLVKRTGEKVFLECVQDMDHENMFWYRQDPGLGLRLIYFSYDVKMKEKGDIPEGYSVSREKKERFSLILESASTNQTSMYLCASSPHRGREQETQYFGPGTRLLVL.

The rearrangement joins TRBV20-1 to TRBJ2-6, with D possibly matching TRBD1 (5 bases). Germline lookup yields CDR1 DFQATT and CDR2 SNEGSKA (reference sequence). This CDR3 spans 17 amino acids. V was trimmed by 6 bases and J by 1 base, leaving 19 bases between them. CDR3 in amino acids: CSAVHFSPGSGANVLTF. In nucleotides, the CDR3 is TGCAGTGCCGTCCATTTCTCTCCAGGGTCTGGGGCCAACGTCCTGACTTTC.

This clonotype was seen only a few times. J is TRBJ2-2 and V is TRBV12-3 or TRBV12-4, with TRBD1 identical over 9 bases. V was pared by 7 bases and J by 5 bases, with 11 bases of the junction left unmatched. The CDR3 extends over 16 amino acids. CDR3 in DNA: TGTGCCAGCAACCATGAGGGGACAGGGATTACCGGGGAGCTGTTTTTT. This encodes CASNHEGTGITGELFF.

The V and J genes are TRBV5-1 and TRBJ1-2; D is ambiguous. V lost 0 bases and J lost 2, with 14 bases in between. CDR3 length: 16 residues. Germline V CDR1 and CDR2: SGHRS, YFSETQ. For the CDR3, the DNA is TGCGCCAGCAGCTTGGAGCTTGCCGGGATAAACTATGGCTACACCTTC. Amino acid sequence: CASSLELAGINYGYTF.

This clonotype was seen more than once but under ten times. The rearrangement links TRBV6-5 to TRBJ2-5; D is uncertain. The J call is doubtful: the DNA matches TRBJ2-7 better. Germline values: CDR1 MNHEY, CDR2 SVGAGI. CDR3 length: 13 residues. The CDR3 DNA sequence: TGTGCCAGCAGTTACGTGGAGAATGACGAGCAGTACTTC. It is translated as CASSYVENDEQYF.

Comments on this clonotype: Compared with germline, one end of the junction differs, possibly owing to a read error. The J gene is TRBJ2-7, the V gene TRBV15; tentatively, D is TRBD1 or TRBD2 (5 bases each). The CDR3 spans 14 residues. Germline V gene lookup returns CDR1 LNHNV and CDR2 YYDKDF (reference sequence). Here the CDR3 DNA reads TGTGCCACCAGCAGAGTCCGGGGCTCCTACAAGCAGTACTTC. As protein: CATSRVRGSYKQYF.

The rearrangement joins TRBV9 to TRBJ2-1, with D maybe TRBD2 (7 bases). The V end was cut by 0 bases, the J end by 9 bases, with 16 bases between. Germline assignment: CDR1 SGDLS and CDR2 YYNGEE. This CDR3 has 15 amino acids. CDR3 sequence: CASSVAGGIPSEQFF. In nucleotides, the CDR3 is TGTGCCAGCAGCGTAGCGGGGGGCATCCCTTCTGAGCAGTTCTTC.

This chain connects TRBV2 to TRBJ2-5; tentative D call: TRBD2 (5 bases). The DNA end is more similar to TRBJ2-1, so the J call may be wrong. This CDR3 is 16 amino acids long. The germline V gene encodes CDR1 SNHLY and CDR2 FYNNEI. CDR3: CASSEGIALHINEQFF. The CDR3 DNA reads TGTGCCAGCAGTGAGGGTATAGCGTTACATATCAATGAGCAGTTCTTC.

This clonotype has a handful of counts. The CDR3 DNA sequence: TGTGCCAGCAGCCCCAGACAGGGTCCCTCCGAGACCCAGTACTTC. Encoded protein: CASSPRQGPSETQYF. The V gene is TRBV7-8, the J gene TRBJ2-5; 7 nucleotides agree with TRBD1. The V gene end was trimmed by 5 bases and the J gene end by 5 bases; junction bases not matched to a gene: 11. The CDR3 runs to 15 residues. CDR1 is SGHVS and CDR2 is FQNEAQ in the germline V gene.

There are a few counts of this clonotype. This chain joins TRBV20-1 and TRBJ1-3; possibly TRBD1 for D (6 bases). The CDR3 length is 15 residues. Germline-derived CDR1 and CDR2 are DFQATT and SNEGSKA (reference sequence). Deletions cut 3 bases from V and 4 bases from J, with 16 bases between. The CDR3 region has the DNA TGCAGTGCTAGCATGGGGGGGGCTTTAGGAAACACCATATATTTT. Residues: CSASMGGALGNTIYF.

This clonotype has more than one count but fewer than ten. In DNA form, the CDR3 reads TGCAGCGTTGAAGTGGCTCTCCCACACGATACGCAGTATTTT. It encodes CSVEVALPHDTQYF. The genes are TRBV29-1 and TRBJ2-3; D gene ambiguous. Germline CDR1 SQVTM, CDR2 ANQGSEA. The ends were cut back, 1 base at V and 6 bases at J, with 14 bases in the middle. This CDR3 region has 14 residues.

The J gene is TRBJ1-4, the V gene TRBV19; 8 nucleotides align to TRBD1. Per the germline V gene, CDR1 is LNHDA and CDR2 is SQIVND (reference sequence). The CDR3 is 14 residues long. The V gene end was trimmed by 10 bases and the J gene end by 8 bases; junction bases not matched to a gene: 12. The CDR3 nucleotides are TGTGCCACCCAAGGACAGGGCCCGGGGGAAAAACTGTTTTTT. Its translation is CATQGQGPGEKLFF.

This clonotype was seen only once. The junction departs from germline at one end; a sequencing error may be responsible. This rearrangement joins TRBV10-3 to TRBJ1-3; D remains ambiguous. Germline values: CDR1 ENHRY, CDR2 SYGVKD. The CDR3 is made up of 16 amino acids. The CDR3 sequence is CAISESFLSSGTTIYF. In DNA, the CDR3 is TGTGCCATCAGTGAGTCCTTCCTGAGCTCTGGAACCACCATATATTTT.

This clonotype was picked up a small number of times. The V call is TRBV5-1, the J call TRBJ2-5; D unresolved. The CDR3 spans 14 residues. Per the germline V gene, CDR1 is SGHRS and CDR2 is YFSETQ. V gave up 7 bases and J gave up 3 bases, with 16 bases separating them. CDR3 residues: CASGIDMQKETQYF. DNA of the CDR3: TGCGCCAGCGGCATTGATATGCAGAAAGAGACCCAGTACTTC.

A few counts support this clonotype. The CDR3 DNA reads as TGTGCCAGCAGCTTAGCCCCCACCACGGGGAGCACTGAAGCTTTCTTT. Amino acid sequence: CASSLAPTTGSTEAFF. The V call is TRBV7-9, the J call TRBJ1-1; no definite D call. The CDR3 runs 16 residues. Trimming removed 0 bases from V and 4 bases from J, with 15 bases in between. Germline lookup yields CDR1 SEHNR and CDR2 FQNEAQ (reference sequence).